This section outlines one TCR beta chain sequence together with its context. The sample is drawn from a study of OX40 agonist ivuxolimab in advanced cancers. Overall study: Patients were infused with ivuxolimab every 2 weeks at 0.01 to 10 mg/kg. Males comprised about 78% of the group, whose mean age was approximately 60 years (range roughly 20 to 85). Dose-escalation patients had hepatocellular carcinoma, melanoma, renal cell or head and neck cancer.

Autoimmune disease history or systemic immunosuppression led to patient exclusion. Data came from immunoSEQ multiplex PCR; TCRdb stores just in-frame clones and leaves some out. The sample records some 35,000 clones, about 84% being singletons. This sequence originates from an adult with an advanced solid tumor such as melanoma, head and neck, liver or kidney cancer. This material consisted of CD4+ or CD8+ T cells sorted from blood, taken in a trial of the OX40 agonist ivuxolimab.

The CDR3 spells CASSLELAGGPRNEQFF. The CDR3 coding sequence is TGTGCCAGCAGCTTAGAACTAGCGGGGGGGCCTCGTAATGAGCAGTTCTTC. The V gene is TRBV7-8, the J gene TRBJ2-1, with TRBD2 matching 13 bases. The CDR3 extends over 17 amino acids. Per the germline V gene, CDR1 is SGHVS and CDR2 is FQNEAQ. The trim removed 1 base at V and 7 bases at J, leaving 7 bases unmatched.